The clone carrying this T cell receptor (beta chain) was counted a few times. The data belong to a study of blood T cell repertoires in COVID-19. Turning to the study itself: Sample material is recorded as cDNA or gDNA derived from T cells, B-cell-depleted T cells, or PBMCs.

The CDR3 loop spans 15 amino acids. V lost 1 base and J lost 4; bases outside the gene matches: 4. Germline-derived CDR1 and CDR2 are SGHTA and FQGTGA. Per the study methods: The assay estimated nucleated cells by amplifying reference gene primers. Clones were read by immunoSEQ multiplex PCR, and TCRdb kept only the in-frame ones, dropping some. V, J and clone size were drawn from that table, and D and trimming were deduced from the DNA. The profile shows roughly 120,000 clones, about four fifths of them singletons. The TCR comes from a woman older than 75 with acute or convalescent COVID-19. Specimen: peripheral blood. The J gene is TRBJ1-1, the V gene TRBV7-3, with 9 bases identical to TRBD1. The chain's CDR3 is CASSLIPTGGTEAFF. The CDR3 DNA follows: TGTGCCAGCAGCTTAATTCCGACAGGGGGCACTGAAGCTTTCTTT.